One and the same sample provided the 20 T cell receptor beta chains below, sequenced in a study of blood T cell repertoires in COVID-19. This table comes from immunoSEQ multiplex PCR, and its TCRdb copy is limited to in-frame clones, with some not included. This sample has about 200,000 clones; 81% occur once, and the top ten carry approximately 9%. The sequenced sample was PBMCs or T cells enriched from blood (not recorded which). These receptors came from a woman between 50 and 59 years old with acute COVID-19.

The chain uses TRBV11-3 and TRBJ1-1, with D maybe TRBD1 (6 bases). The CDR3 is 15 amino acids. Germline-derived CDR1 and CDR2 are SGHNT and YENEEA. The V end was cut by 3 bases, the J end by 5 bases, with 16 bases between. The CDR3 reads CASSLRAGDRTEAFF. In DNA, the CDR3 is TGTGCCAGCAGCTTGAGGGCAGGGGATAGGACTGAAGCTTTCTTT.

CDR3 sequence: CASSRVGQGRDNEQFF. CDR3 nucleotide sequence: TGCGCCAGCAGCCGGGTTGGGCAGGGGAGGGACAATGAGCAGTTCTTC. The V call is TRBV4-3, the J call TRBJ2-1; possibly TRBD2 for D (7 bases). The V end was cut by 4 bases, the J end by 5 bases, with 18 bases between. This CDR3 is built from 16 residues. The V gene's germline CDR1 is LGHNA and CDR2 YSLEER.

The table lists this clone with a few counts. This chain connects TRBV19 to TRBJ1-3, with TRBD1 identical over 9 bases. This CDR3 region has 19 residues. After removal of 3 bases from V and 0 bases from J, the junction contained 12 bases not matched to a gene. Per germline, CDR1 LNHDA and CDR2 SQIVND (reference sequence). In DNA, the CDR3 is TGTGCCAGTAGTATCTTACTGGGACAGGGAGTATTCTCTGGAAACACCATATATTTT. Translated: CASSILLGQGVFSGNTIYF.

V gene TRBV4-1 combines with J gene TRBJ1-1; D is unclear. In germline, CDR1 is MGHRA, CDR2 YSYEKL. There are 16 residues in the CDR3. V dropped 0 bases and J dropped 1 base, with 12 bases sitting between them. The CDR3 DNA follows: TGCGCCAGCAGCCAAGATAACCGACTTTGGAACACTGAAGCTTTCTTT. Its translation is CASSQDNRLWNTEAFF.

This sequence joins TRBV18 and TRBJ2-3, with D uncertain. CDR1 and CDR2 (germline): KGHSH, LQKENI. This CDR3 is 11 amino acids long. Trimming removed 3 bases at V and 6 bases at J, with 4 bases between. The CDR3 region is CASSPGDTQYF. CDR3 coding DNA: TGTGCCAGCTCACCCGGGGATACGCAGTATTTT.

The V gene is TRBV5-6, the J gene TRBJ2-7, with 8 bases aligning to TRBD1. The CDR3 spans 17 residues. Germline trimming cut 6 bases from V and 4 bases from J; bases unmatched to any gene: 18. CDR1 and CDR2 (germline): SGHDT, YYEEEE. CDR3 DNA: TGTGCCAGCACCACGTCGGGCTTCGGACAGGGACAGTACGAGCAGTACTTC. This sequence encodes CASTTSGFGQGQYEQYF.

V and J are TRBV18 and TRBJ2-3, with 7 nucleotides matching TRBD1. CDR3 size: 15 residues. The V and J ends lost 6 bases and 3 bases, in that order; junction bases with no gene match: 9. CDR1 is KGHSH and CDR2 is LQKENI in the germline V gene. Here the CDR3 reads CASSPQQGWTDTQYF. For the CDR3, the DNA is TGTGCCAGCTCGCCGCAACAGGGGTGGACAGATACGCAGTATTTT.

This chain links TRBV2 with TRBJ2-5; 10 positions agree with TRBD1. The V segment lost 7 bases and the J segment 5 bases; nucleotides outside the gene matches: 1. This CDR3 spans 12 amino acids. CDR1 SNHLY and CDR2 FYNNEI come from the germline V gene. CDR3 sequence reads: CASTGQGETQYF. CDR3 nucleotides: TGTGCCAGCACGGGACAGGGGGAGACCCAGTACTTC.

J is TRBJ1-5 and V is TRBV4-1; maybe TRBD1 (5 bases). Germline-derived CDR1 and CDR2 are MGHRA and YSYEKL. Trimming pared 4 bases from V and 10 bases from J, leaving 29 bases between. The CDR3 has 18 residues. In DNA, the CDR3 is TGCGCCAGCAGCCCCCCTCAAGCGGGCCGACAGTCTTCCTTACCCCAGCATTTT. Amino acid sequence: CASSPPQAGRQSSLPQHF.

This chain connects TRBV5-4 to TRBJ2-1; tentatively, D is TRBD1 (5 bases). The germline gives CDR1 SGHNT, CDR2 YYREEE (reference sequence). Trimming took 0 bases from V and 4 from J, leaving 5 bases between them. The CDR3 loop spans 13 amino acids. The CDR3 here is CASSLGQYNEQFF. CDR3 DNA: TGTGCCAGCAGCTTGGGACAGTACAATGAGCAGTTCTTC.

This clone was counted once. V gene TRBV7-2 combines with J gene TRBJ2-3; TRBD2 matches 7 bases. This CDR3 is built from 15 residues. CDR1 SGHTA and CDR2 FQGNSA come from the germline V gene. V lost 2 bases to trimming and J lost 2 bases; unmatched junction nucleotides: 4. The CDR3 sequence is CASSLMGLNTDTQYF. CDR3 in DNA: TGTGCCAGCAGCTTAATGGGACTAAACACAGATACGCAGTATTTT.

This chain joins TRBV15 and TRBJ2-3; TRBD2 matches at 7 bases. Germline CDR1 reads LNHNV; CDR2 reads YYDKDF (reference sequence). With V trimmed by 1 base and J by 6 bases, 16 bases remained unmatched. The CDR3 has 18 amino acids. CDR3 loop: CATSRGTTSVPGTDTQYF. In DNA form, the CDR3 reads TGTGCCACCAGCAGAGGTACAACTAGCGTCCCAGGGACTGATACGCAGTATTTT.

The rearrangement links TRBV19 to TRBJ2-1; possible D gene TRBD1, 5 bases. The V end lost 5 bases, the J end lost 1 base, and 9 bases lay between the germline ends. Per germline, CDR1 LNHDA and CDR2 SQIVND (reference sequence). The CDR3 consists of 14 residues. For the CDR3, the DNA is TGTGCCAGTAGTCCCCAGGGATCCTACAATGAGCAGTTCTTC. Its translation: CASSPQGSYNEQFF. Together with reference TRBV19 and TRBJ2-1, the CDR3 gives the full variable domain: DGGITQSPKYLFRKEGQNVTLSCEQNLNHDAMYWYRQDPGQGLRLIYYSQIVNDFQKGDIAEGYSVSREKKESFPLTVTSAQKNPTAFYLCASSPQGSYNEQFFGPGTRLTVL.

In this sample, this clone turned up a few times. The chain employs TRBV24-1 and TRBJ2-7; 10 bases are shared with TRBD1. The CDR3 length is 12 residues. Trimming at V came to 12 bases and at J to 6 bases, leaving 7 bases not matched to a gene. CDR1 and CDR2 from the germline V gene are KGHDR and SFDVKD. As DNA, the CDR3 is TGTGCCGCAGGGACAGGGGTTGGCGAGCAGTACTTC. It specifies CAAGTGVGEQYF.

The chain links TRBV12-3 or TRBV12-4 to TRBJ2-3, with D unclear. The V end was cut by 6 bases, the J end by 10 bases, with 14 bases between. The CDR3 has 12 residues. CDR3 in DNA: TGTGCCAGCAGACCTAGTTCCCGTGCGCAGTATTTT. Translation: CASRPSSRAQYF.

Only one count was recorded for this clone. Other DNA sequences in the sample encode the same CDR3. This chain joins TRBV7-2 and TRBJ2-7, with D possibly matching TRBD2 (6 bases). Trimming shortened V by 2 bases and J by 0 bases, and 11 bases separated the two germline ends. Looked up from germline, CDR1 is SGHTA and CDR2 is FQGNSA. This CDR3 contains 15 residues. Written as DNA, the CDR3 is TGTGCCAGCAGCTTAACCGGGGGTAGCTCCTACGAGCAGTACTTC. The encoded protein is CASSLTGGSSYEQYF.

The chain has TRBV7-2 and TRBJ2-3; D is possibly TRBD2 (6 bases). V was cut by 0 bases and J by 8 bases, with 12 bases left in between. The CDR3 has 14 residues. Germline V gives CDR1 SGHTA, CDR2 FQGNSA. This CDR3 reads CASSLAREDGTQYF. Here the CDR3 DNA reads TGTGCCAGCAGCTTAGCGCGGGAAGATGGTACGCAGTATTTT.

The genes are TRBV20-1 and TRBJ2-3; 8 nucleotides match TRBD2. The CDR3 length is 14 residues. CDR1 is DFQATT, CDR2 SNEGSKA, per germline (reference sequence). Unmatched junction bases numbered 6, after V lost 6 bases and J lost 1 base. DNA for the CDR3: TGCAGTGCCAGTGTCGGGGGGGGCACAGATACGCAGTATTTT. It translates to CSASVGGGTDTQYF.

The CDR3 sequence: CASSLAGTATDTQYF. As DNA, the CDR3 is TGTGCCAGCAGCTTAGCCGGGACAGCCACAGATACGCAGTATTTT. The V gene is TRBV11-3, the J gene TRBJ2-3, with TRBD1 matching 7 bases. The trim removed 1 base at V and 2 bases at J, leaving 3 bases unmatched. Germline CDR1 is SGHNT and CDR2 is YENEEA. This CDR3 region has 15 residues.

The V and J genes are TRBV28 and TRBJ2-7; D gene unclear. V was shortened by 5 bases and J by 4 bases, with 9 bases between the two germline ends. Germline CDR1 reads MDHEN; CDR2 reads SYDVKM. The length of the CDR3 is 12 residues. The CDR3 DNA follows: TGTGCCAGCAGTACAAAGATTTACGAGCAGTACTTC. Its translation is CASSTKIYEQYF.